This T cell receptor beta chain stems from a study of T-cell memory formation after mild COVID-19. Study details: In these data, TCR clusters were largely donor specific.

Whole-study results and caveats: Some SARS-CoV-2-responding clones were already detected in memory before infection.

This clonotype was recorded only once. Its cognate antigen is unknown. TCRdb re-called the 5' RACE reads with MiXCR, one entry per CDR3 protein. Among hundreds of thousands of distinct CDR3 sequences, 25% to 30% were seen once, and the ten largest hold less than 15%. V lost 6 bases and J lost 2, with 20 bases in between. This CDR3 comprises 16 residues. The germline CDR1 and CDR2 sequences are SGHDN and FVKESK. The sample taken for sequencing was PBMCs or a T cell subset sorted from them (not recorded which). This receptor was obtained from an adult woman who had mild COVID-19 (a few samples of this study predate the infection). Cell type and time point are not known. The rearrangement uses TRBV14 and TRBJ2-7, with D perhaps matching TRBD1 or TRBD2 (5 bases each). CDR3 in amino acids: CASSPRGGGLAYEQYF. The CDR3 bases are TGTGCCAGCAGTCCCCGGGGTGGGGGTTTGGCCTACGAGCAGTACTTC.